This TCR beta chain was obtained from a study of graft-versus-host responses after intestinal transplantation. Trimming removed 4 bases from V and 2 bases from J; junction bases left unmatched: 9. The CDR3 extends over 16 amino acids. Germline lookup yields CDR1 SEHNR and CDR2 FQNEAQ (reference sequence). Comment on this clone: Its antigen is not known.

Assay: immunoSEQ multiplex PCR; the TCRdb copy retains only in-frame clones and omits some. The table lists tens of thousands of clones, just under 95% of them singletons, with around 0.57% in the top ten. This material consisted of unstimulated CD8+ T cells sorted from spleen or lymph node cells, taken before intestinal transplant. The rearrangement joins TRBV7-9 to TRBJ2-7; TRBD1 agrees at 9 bases. The TCR originated in a human donor who received an intestinal transplant. The CDR3 sequence is CASSYGSGQGTYEQYF. DNA of the CDR3: TGTGCCAGCAGCTACGGCTCGGGACAGGGAACCTACGAGCAGTACTTC.